Listed below are T cell receptor beta chains from one sample, sequenced in a study of control samples from healthy donors and cancer patients. Produced via immunoSEQ multiplex PCR; TCRdb's table is partial and in-frame only. The sample lists 350,000 to 450,000 clones; 75% to 95% were seen once. The sequenced sample consisted of PBMCs. These receptors were obtained from a man aged 40-49 years with head and neck cancer. Both conserved end residues are part of each CDR3. The D gene is left open where the match is weak. Clone size is given for some rows only: seen once, a few or many times, or a class if the clone is expanded.

16,TRBJ2-1,TRBD1,NA,TRBV6-2/TRBV6-3,TGTGCCAGCAGTAAAGCGGGACAGGGGTCATACAATGAGCAGTTCTTC,CASSKAGQGSYNEQFF
14,TRBJ1-4,NA,once,TRBV6-5,TGTGCCAGCAGTCGGGACACCGTTTATGAAAAACTGTTTTTT,CASSRDTVYEKLFF
11,TRBJ1-4,NA,NA,TRBV19,TGTGCCAGTAGTATCGGGGGAAAACTGTTTTTT,CASSIGGKLFF
12,TRBJ2-7,NA,NA,TRBV27,TGTGCCAGCAAGGAGTACGGTAGCGAGCAGTACTTC,CASKEYGSEQYF
15,TRBJ1-5,NA,NA,TRBV4-1,TGCGCCAGCAGCCAATTTCAGGACGCCAATCAGCCCCAGCATTTT,CASSQFQDANQPQHF
15,TRBJ2-3,NA,NA,TRBV7-6,TGTGCCAGCAGCTTAGCGTCGTTGAGCACAGATACGCAGTATTTT,CASSLASLSTDTQYF
14,TRBJ2-7,TRBD1,NA,TRBV28,TGTGCCAGCAGCTTGACAGGGTTAACCTACGAGCAGTACTTC,CASSLTGLTYEQYF
13,TRBJ1-1,TRBD1,NA,TRBV29-1,TGCAGCGCTGGGACAGGAGGGAACACTGAAGCTTTCTTT,CSAGTGGNTEAFF
14,TRBJ2-5,TRBD1,NA,TRBV19,TGTGCCAGTAGTATGGGACAGAGAGTAGAGACCCAGTACTTC,CASSMGQRVETQYF
20,TRBJ2-4,TRBD2,NA,TRBV11-2,TGTGCCAGCAGCTTAGAAGGTTCGACTAGCGGGAACGTTGCCAAAAACATTCAGTACTTC,CASSLEGSTSGNVAKNIQYF
15,TRBJ1-2,TRBD1,NA,TRBV4-1,TGCGCCAGCAGCCAAGAAATGAGGGACAGCTATGGCTACACCTTC,CASSQEMRDSYGYTF
14,TRBJ1-2,NA,NA,TRBV6-5,TGTGCCAGCAGCCTAAACAGGGAGGATGATGGCTACACCTTC,CASSLNREDDGYTF
15,TRBJ1-6,NA,NA,TRBV19,TGTGCCAGTAGCACCAAAGTTGGGGGTAATTCACCCCTCCACTTT,CASSTKVGGNSPLHF
14,TRBJ2-7,NA,once,TRBV27,TGTGCCAGCAGTTTCAGCAGGAGCACCTACGAGCAGTACTTC,CASSFSRSTYEQYF
15,TRBJ2-3,NA,NA,TRBV5-6,TGTGCCAGCAGCTTGGATTGGCGGAGGCCGGATACGCAGTATTTT,CASSLDWRRPDTQYF
12,TRBJ1-4,NA,NA,TRBV28,TGTGCCAGCAGCGGGAGCCCCGAAAAACTGTTTTTT,CASSGSPEKLFF
16,TRBJ2-5,TRBD1,NA,TRBV7-9,TGTGCCAGCAGCTTCGGAGACAGGGGGGCGGGGGAGACCCAGTACTTC,CASSFGDRGAGETQYF